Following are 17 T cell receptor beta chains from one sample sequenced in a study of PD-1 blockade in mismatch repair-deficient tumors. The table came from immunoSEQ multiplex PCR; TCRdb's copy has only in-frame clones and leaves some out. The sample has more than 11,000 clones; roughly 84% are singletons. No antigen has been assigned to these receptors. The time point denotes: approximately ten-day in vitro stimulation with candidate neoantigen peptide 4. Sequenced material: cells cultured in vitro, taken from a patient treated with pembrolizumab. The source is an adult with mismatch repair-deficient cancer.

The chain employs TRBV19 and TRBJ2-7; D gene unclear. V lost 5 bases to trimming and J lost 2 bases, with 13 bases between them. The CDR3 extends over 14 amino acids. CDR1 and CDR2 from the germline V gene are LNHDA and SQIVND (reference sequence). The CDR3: CASSPMDGAYEQYF. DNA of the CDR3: TGTGCCAGTAGTCCCATGGACGGAGCCTACGAGCAGTACTTC. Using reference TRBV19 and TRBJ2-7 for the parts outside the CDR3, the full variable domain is DGGITQSPKYLFRKEGQNVTLSCEQNLNHDAMYWYRQDPGQGLRLIYYSQIVNDFQKGDIAEGYSVSREKKESFPLTVTSAQKNPTAFYLCASSPMDGAYEQYFGPGTRLTVT.

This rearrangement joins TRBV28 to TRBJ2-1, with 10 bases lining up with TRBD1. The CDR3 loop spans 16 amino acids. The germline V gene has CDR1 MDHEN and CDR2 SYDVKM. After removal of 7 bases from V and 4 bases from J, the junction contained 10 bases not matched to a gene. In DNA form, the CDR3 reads TGTGCCAGCACCCCCCGCGGGACAGGGGTATACAATGAGCAGTTCTTC. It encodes CASTPRGTGVYNEQFF.

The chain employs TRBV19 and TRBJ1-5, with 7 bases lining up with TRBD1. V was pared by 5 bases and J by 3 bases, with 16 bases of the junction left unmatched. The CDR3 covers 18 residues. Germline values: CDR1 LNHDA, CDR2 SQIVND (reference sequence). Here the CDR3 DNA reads TGTGCCAGTAGTGATACCGGGACAGCGATCGGGAACAATCAGCCCCAGCATTTT. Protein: CASSDTGTAIGNNQPQHF.

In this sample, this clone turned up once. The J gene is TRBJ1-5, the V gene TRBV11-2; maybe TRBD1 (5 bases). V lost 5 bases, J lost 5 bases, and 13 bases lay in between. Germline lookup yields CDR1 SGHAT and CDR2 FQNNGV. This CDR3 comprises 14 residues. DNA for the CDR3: TGTGCCAGCAGCGCCGTGGGGGGAGATCAGCCCCAGCATTTT. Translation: CASSAVGGDQPQHF.

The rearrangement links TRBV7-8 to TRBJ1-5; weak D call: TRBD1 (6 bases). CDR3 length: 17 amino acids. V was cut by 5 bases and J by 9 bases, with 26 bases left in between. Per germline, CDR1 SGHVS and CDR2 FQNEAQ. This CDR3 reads CASSRPAGQGQRGPQHF. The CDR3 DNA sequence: TGTGCCAGCAGCAGACCGGCGGGGCAGGGGCAAAGGGGGCCCCAGCATTTT.

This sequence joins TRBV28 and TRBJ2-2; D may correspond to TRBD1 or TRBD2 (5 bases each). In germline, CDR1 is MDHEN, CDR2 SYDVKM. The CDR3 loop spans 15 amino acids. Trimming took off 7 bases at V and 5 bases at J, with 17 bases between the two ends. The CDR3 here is CASMYPGPLTGELFF. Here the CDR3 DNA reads TGTGCCAGCATGTACCCGGGGCCGCTTACCGGGGAGCTGTTTTTT.

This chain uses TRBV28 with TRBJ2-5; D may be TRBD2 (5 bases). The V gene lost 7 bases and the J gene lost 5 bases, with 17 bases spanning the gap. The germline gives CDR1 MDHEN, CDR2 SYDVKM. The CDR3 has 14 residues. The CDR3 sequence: CASTPSTTRETQYF. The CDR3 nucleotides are TGTGCCAGCACCCCATCGACTACCCGGGAGACCCAGTACTTC.

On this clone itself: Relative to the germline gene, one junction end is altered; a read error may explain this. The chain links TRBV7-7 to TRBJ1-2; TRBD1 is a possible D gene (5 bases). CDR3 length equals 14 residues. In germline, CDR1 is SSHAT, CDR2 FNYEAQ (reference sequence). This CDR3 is CASSRPDTHYGYTF. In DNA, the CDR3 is TGCGCCAGCAGCCGGCCGGACACCCACTATGGCTACACCTTC.

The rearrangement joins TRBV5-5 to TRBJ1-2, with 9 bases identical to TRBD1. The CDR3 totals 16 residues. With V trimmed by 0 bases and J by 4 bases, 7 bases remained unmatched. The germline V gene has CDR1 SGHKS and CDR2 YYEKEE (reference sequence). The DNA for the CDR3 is TGTGCCAGCAGCTTGGCCGGGGGACAGGGCGTCTATGGCTACACCTTC. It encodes CASSLAGGQGVYGYTF.

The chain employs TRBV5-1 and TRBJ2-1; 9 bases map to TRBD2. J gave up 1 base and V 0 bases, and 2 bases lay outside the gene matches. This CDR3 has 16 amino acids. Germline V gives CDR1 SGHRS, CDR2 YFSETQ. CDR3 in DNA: TGCGCCAGCAGCTTGGCCGCGGGAGGGTCCTACAATGAGCAGTTCTTC. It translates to CASSLAAGGSYNEQFF.

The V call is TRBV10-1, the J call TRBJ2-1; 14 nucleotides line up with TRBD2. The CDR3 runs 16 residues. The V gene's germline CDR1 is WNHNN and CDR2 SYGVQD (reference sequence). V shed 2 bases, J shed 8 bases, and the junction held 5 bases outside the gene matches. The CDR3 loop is CASSEGTSGSWDEQFF. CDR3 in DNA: TGCGCCAGCAGTGAGGGGACTAGCGGGAGTTGGGATGAGCAGTTCTTC.

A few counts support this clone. Here the CDR3 DNA reads TGTGCCAGCACCCCGTCGGGGGCTGGAAACACCATATATTTT. Amino acids: CASTPSGAGNTIYF. This sequence joins TRBV28 and TRBJ1-3, with D possibly being TRBD1 (5 bases). Trimming removed 7 bases from V and 2 bases from J, with 12 bases in between. This CDR3 contains 14 residues. Germline loops: CDR1 MDHEN, CDR2 SYDVKM.

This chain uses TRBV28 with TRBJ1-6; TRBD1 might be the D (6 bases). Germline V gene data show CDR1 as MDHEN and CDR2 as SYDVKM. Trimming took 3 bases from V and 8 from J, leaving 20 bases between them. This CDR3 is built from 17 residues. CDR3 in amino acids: CASSLNLIGGAHSPLHF. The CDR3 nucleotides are TGTGCCAGCAGTTTGAATTTAATTGGGGGCGCGCATTCACCCCTCCACTTT.

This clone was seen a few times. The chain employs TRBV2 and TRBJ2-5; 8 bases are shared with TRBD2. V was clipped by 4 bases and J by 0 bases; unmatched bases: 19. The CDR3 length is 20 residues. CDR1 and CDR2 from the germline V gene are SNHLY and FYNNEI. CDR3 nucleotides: TGTGCCAGCAGTGGCTTGGGACTAGGCGTAAATTGGGGTTACCAAGAGACCCAGTACTTC. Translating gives CASSGLGLGVNWGYQETQYF. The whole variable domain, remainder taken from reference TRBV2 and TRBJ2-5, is EPEVTQTPSHQVTQMGQEVILRCVPISNHLYFYWYRQILGQKVEFLVSFYNNEISEKSEIFDDQFSVERPDGSNFTLKIRSTKLEDSAMYFCASSGLGLGVNWGYQETQYFGPGTRLLVL.

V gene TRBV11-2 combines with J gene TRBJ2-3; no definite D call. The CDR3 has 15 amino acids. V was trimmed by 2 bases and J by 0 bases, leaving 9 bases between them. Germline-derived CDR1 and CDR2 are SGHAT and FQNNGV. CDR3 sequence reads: CASSLYKTSTDTQYF. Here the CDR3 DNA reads TGTGCCAGCAGCTTATACAAAACTAGCACAGATACGCAGTATTTT.

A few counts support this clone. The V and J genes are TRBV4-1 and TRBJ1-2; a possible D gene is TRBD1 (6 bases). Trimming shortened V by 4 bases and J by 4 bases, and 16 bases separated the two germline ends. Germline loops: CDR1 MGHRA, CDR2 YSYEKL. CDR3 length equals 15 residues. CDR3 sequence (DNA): TGCGCCAGCAGCCCCCCCGCGGACAGAAGCTATGGCTACACCTTC. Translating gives CASSPPADRSYGYTF.

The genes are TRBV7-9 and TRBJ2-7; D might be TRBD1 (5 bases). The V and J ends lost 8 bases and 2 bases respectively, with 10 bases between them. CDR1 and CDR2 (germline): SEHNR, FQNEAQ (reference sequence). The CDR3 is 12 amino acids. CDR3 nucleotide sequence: TGTGCCAGCGGGGCAGCTACCTACGAGCAGTACTTC. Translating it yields CASGAATYEQYF. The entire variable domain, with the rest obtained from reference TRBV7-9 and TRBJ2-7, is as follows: DTGVSQNPRHKITKRGQNVTFRCDPISEHNRLYWYRQTLGQGPEFLTYFQNEAQLEKSRLLSDRFSAERPKGSFSTLEIQRTEQGDSAMYLCASGAATYEQYFGPGTRLTVT.